This T cell receptor beta chain was recovered during a study of Graves' ophthalmopathy and Graves' hyperthyroidism. Study context: Sampling took place at initial diagnosis, with peripheral blood obtained before any treatment. Study results and caveats: Distinction of ophthalmopathy from stable hyperthyroidism by a 13-signature model reached approximately 90% sensitivity and 70% to 83% specificity.

Scientists amplified the TCR beta CDR3 regions from RNA transcripts. The first round was an RT-PCR with HTBI primers, and the second round was a multiplex PCR. In TCRdb, the multiplex PCR reads were re-called with MiXCR into one record per CDR3 protein. The table shows approximately 700,000 distinct CDR3 sequences, with 35% to 50% occurring only once. Germline V lookup: CDR1 SGHAT, CDR2 FQNNGV. The length of the CDR3 is 14 residues. Trimming removed 5 bases at V and 3 bases at J, with 14 bases between. All donors with ophthalmopathy were recorded as having moderate-to-severe activity, CAS ≥3, NOSPECS ≥4 and a duration under 3 months. This clonotype was picked up many times. Antigen unknown.

V usage is TRBV11-2 and J usage is TRBJ2-7, with D perhaps being TRBD1 or TRBD2 (5 bases each). Material: peripheral blood. The origin of this receptor is an adult man with Graves' ophthalmopathy. The CDR3 DNA reads as TGTGCCAGCAGCGCCCTGGGGACGGACTACGAGCAGTACTTC. It translates to CASSALGTDYEQYF.